The rows below give T cell receptor beta chains drawn from one sample of a study of T cells after yellow fever vaccination. TCRdb used MiXCR to reprocess the 5' RACE reads, holding one entry per CDR3 protein. The data contain some 240,000 distinct CDR3 sequences, roughly 5.2% of them singletons. The sample in question was CD4+ T cells sorted from PBMCs, obtained on the day of the yellow fever booster vaccination. The receptors were sampled from a man aged 18 to 35 who received the YFV17D yellow fever vaccine. CDR3s include the opening cysteine and the closing phenylalanine or tryptophan. Fields, in order: V gene, D gene, clone size, CDR3 length, J gene, CDR3 DNA, CDR3 protein. A D gene is named only where the DNA matches it firmly. Not every row has a clone size; where given, it reads once, few, many or a size class.

>TRBV29-1|TRBD2|.|16|TRBJ2-5
TGCAGCGTTGCCCGCGAAGGACTAGCGGGGAGGGAGACCCAGTACTTC
CSVAREGLAGRETQYF
>TRBV7-2|TRBD1|many|14|TRBJ2-5
TGTGCCAGCAGCTCACAGGGGGTTGTAGAGACCCAGTACTTC
CASSSQGVVETQYF
>TRBV6-6|TRBD2|few|16|TRBJ2-3
TGTGCCAGCAGTACTATACTAGCGGTCTTCACAGATACGCAGTATTTT
CASSTILAVFTDTQYF
>TRBV30|.|few|13|TRBJ1-5
TGTGCCTGGAGTCGGGACACTGATCAGCCCCAGCATTTT
CAWSRDTDQPQHF
>TRBV7-3|TRBD2|few|19|TRBJ2-2
TGTGCCAGCAGCTTAAAGGGGACTAGCGGGGGACCTCTCACCGGGGAGCTGTTTTTT
CASSLKGTSGGPLTGELFF
>TRBV6-5|.|.|15|TRBJ1-4
TGTGCCAGCAGCAGAGCCGGGGCGCAGGATGAAAAACTGTTTTTT
CASSRAGAQDEKLFF
>TRBV7-9|.|many|12|TRBJ1-6
TGTGCCACCACTTTTCTTAATTCACCCCTCCACTTT
CATTFLNSPLHF
>TRBV20-1|TRBD1|many|13|TRBJ1-2
TGCAGTACCTCAAGGGGGCTCCTCTATGGCTACACCTTC
CSTSRGLLYGYTF
>TRBV4-3|.|few|14|TRBJ2-2
TGCGCCAGCAGGAGACTAGCGAACACCGGGGAGCTGTTTTTT
CASRRLANTGELFF
>TRBV11-3|.|many|15|TRBJ2-1
TGTGCCAGCAGCTTAACTAGTACTTCCTACAATGAGCAGTTCTTC
CASSLTSTSYNEQFF
>TRBV6-5|.|.|16|TRBJ1-2
TGTGCCAGCAGTTACTCGGGGACGGGCGGGATATATGGCTACACCTTC
CASSYSGTGGIYGYTF